This TCR beta chain was captured in a study of blood T cell repertoires in COVID-19. With 4 bases removed from V and 1 base from J, the gap between germline ends came to 12 bases. This CDR3 has 14 residues. CDR1 and CDR2 from the germline V gene are SGHRS and YFSETQ. Generated by immunoSEQ multiplex PCR, the TCRdb table keeps only in-frame clones and is missing some. The sample carries over 350,000 clones, approximately 87% recorded once. Participants came from roughly 25 US areas, aged roughly 18 to 89 years. This clonotype was obtained from a woman in her twenties or thirties with acute COVID-19. This chain links TRBV5-1 with TRBJ2-7; D is perhaps TRBD1 (5 bases). Sequencing used PBMCs or T cells enriched from blood (not recorded which). In DNA form, the CDR3 reads TGCGCCAGCAGCACAACTACAGGTTCCTACGAGCAGTACTTC. It specifies CASSTTTGSYEQYF.